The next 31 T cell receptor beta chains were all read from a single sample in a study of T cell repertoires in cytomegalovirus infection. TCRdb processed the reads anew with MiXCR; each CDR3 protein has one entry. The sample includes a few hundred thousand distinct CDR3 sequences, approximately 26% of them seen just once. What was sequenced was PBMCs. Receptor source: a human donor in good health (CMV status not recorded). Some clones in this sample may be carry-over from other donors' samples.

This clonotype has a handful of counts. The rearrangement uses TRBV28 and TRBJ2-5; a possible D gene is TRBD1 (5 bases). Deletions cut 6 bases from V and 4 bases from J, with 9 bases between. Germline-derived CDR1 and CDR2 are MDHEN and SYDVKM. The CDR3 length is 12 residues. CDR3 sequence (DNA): TGTGCCAGCAGGGCAGGGTCAGAGACCCAGTACTTC. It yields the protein CASRAGSETQYF.

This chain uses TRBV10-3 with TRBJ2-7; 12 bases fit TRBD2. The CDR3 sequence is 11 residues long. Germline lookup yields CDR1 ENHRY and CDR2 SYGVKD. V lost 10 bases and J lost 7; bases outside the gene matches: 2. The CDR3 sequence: CATGTSGEQYF. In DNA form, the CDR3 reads TGTGCCACAGGGACTAGCGGGGAGCAGTACTTC.

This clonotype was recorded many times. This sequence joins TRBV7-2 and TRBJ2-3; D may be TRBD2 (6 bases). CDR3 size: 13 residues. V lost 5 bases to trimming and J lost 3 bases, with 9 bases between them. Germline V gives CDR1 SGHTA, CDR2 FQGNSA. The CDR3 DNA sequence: TGTGCCAGCAGCACGACTAGAACAGATACGCAGTATTTT. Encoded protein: CASSTTRTDTQYF.

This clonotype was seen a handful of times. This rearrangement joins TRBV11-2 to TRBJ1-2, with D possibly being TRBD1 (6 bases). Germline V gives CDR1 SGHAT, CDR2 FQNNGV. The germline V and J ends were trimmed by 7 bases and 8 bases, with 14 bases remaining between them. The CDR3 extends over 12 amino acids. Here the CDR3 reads CASTGGGRGYTF. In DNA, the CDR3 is TGTGCCAGCACCGGAGGGGGGCGCGGCTACACCTTC.

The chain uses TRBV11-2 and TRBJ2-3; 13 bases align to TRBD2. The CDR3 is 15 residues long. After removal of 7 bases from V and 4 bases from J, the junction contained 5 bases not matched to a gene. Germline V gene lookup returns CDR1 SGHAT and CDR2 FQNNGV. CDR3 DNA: TGTGCCAGCACACGGACTAGCGGGAGCGCAGATACGCAGTATTTT. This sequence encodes CASTRTSGSADTQYF.

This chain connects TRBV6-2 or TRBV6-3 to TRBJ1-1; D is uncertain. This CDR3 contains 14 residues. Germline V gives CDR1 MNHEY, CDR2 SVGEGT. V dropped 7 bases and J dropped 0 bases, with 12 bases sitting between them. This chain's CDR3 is CASTLQYLNTEAFF. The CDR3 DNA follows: TGTGCCAGCACCTTGCAGTACTTGAACACTGAAGCTTTCTTT.

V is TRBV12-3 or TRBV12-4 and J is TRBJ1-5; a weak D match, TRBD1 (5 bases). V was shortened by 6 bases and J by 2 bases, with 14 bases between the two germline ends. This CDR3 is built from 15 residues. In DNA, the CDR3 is TGTGCCAGCAGGGCCCCGGGGGGTGGCAATCAGCCCCAGCATTTT. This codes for CASRAPGGGNQPQHF.

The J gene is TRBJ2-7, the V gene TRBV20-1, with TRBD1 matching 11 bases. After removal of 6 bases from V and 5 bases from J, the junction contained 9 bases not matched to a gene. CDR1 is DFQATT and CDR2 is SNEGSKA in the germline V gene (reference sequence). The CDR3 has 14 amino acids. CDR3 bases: TGCAGTGCCCTCCCCGGGACAGGGGGTGACGAGCAGTACTTC. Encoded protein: CSALPGTGGDEQYF.

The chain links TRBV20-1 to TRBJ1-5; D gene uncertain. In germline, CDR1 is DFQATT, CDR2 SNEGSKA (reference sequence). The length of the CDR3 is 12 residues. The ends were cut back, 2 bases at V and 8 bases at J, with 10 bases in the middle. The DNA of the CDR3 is TGCAGTGCTAGACCTGCAGGAAAGCCCCAGCATTTT. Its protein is CSARPAGKPQHF.

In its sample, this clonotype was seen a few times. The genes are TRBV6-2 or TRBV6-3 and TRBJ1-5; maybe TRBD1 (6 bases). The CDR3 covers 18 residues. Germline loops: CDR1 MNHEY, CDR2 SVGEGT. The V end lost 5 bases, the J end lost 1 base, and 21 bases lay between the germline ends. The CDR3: CASSIPTGRVNSNQPQHF. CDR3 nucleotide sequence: TGTGCCAGCAGTATACCGACAGGACGGGTTAACAGCAATCAGCCCCAGCATTTT.

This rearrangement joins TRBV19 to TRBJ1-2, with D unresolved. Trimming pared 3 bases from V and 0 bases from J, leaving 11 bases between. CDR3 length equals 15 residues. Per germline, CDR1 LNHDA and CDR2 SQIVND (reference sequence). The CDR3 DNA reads TGTGCCAGTAGTATTAAGGCGGAAGCTAACTATGGCTACACCTTC. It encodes CASSIKAEANYGYTF.

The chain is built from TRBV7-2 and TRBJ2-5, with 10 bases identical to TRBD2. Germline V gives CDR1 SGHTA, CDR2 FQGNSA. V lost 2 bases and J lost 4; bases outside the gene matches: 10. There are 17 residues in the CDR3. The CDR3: CASSLWSGRAGGETQYF. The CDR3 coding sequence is TGTGCCAGCAGCTTATGGAGCGGGAGGGCCGGTGGAGAGACCCAGTACTTC.

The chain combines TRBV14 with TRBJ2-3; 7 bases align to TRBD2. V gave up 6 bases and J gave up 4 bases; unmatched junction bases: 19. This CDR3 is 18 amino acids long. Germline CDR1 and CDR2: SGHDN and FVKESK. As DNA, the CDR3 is TGTGCCAGCAGTCGAACCTCGATCGGCGGGAGCGTTGCAGATACGCAGTATTTT. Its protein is CASSRTSIGGSVADTQYF.

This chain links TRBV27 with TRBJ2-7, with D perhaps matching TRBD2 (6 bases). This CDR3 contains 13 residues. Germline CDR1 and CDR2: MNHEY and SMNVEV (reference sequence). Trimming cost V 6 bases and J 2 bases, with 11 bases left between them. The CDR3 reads CASSDGRAYEQYF. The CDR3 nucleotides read TGTGCCAGCAGCGACGGGAGAGCCTACGAGCAGTACTTC.

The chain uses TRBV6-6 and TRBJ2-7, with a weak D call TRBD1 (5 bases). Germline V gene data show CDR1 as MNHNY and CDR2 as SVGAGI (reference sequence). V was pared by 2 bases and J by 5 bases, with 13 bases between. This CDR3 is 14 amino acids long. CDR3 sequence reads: CASSYIGLGDEQYF. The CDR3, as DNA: TGTGCCAGCAGTTACATAGGCTTAGGGGACGAGCAGTACTTC.

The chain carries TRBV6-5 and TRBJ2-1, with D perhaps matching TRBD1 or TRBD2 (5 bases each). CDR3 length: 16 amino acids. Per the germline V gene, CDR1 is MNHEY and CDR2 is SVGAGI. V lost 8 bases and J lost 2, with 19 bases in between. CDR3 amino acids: CASRLRGGATYNEQFF. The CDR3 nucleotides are TGTGCCAGCCGCCTCCGGGGCGGCGCGACCTACAATGAGCAGTTCTTC.

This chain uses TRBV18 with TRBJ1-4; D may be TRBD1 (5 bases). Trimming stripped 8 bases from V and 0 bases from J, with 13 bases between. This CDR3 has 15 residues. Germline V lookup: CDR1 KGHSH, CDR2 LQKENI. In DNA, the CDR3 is TGTGCCAGCACTACCCAGGGACCAACTAATGAAAAACTGTTTTTT. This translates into CASTTQGPTNEKLFF.

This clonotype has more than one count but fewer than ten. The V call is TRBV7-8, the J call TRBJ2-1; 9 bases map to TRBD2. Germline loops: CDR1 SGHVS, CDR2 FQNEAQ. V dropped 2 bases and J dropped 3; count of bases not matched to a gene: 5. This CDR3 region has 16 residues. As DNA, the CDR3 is TGTGCCAGCAGCTTATATCGGACTAGCGTCTACAATGAGCAGTTCTTC. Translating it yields CASSLYRTSVYNEQFF.

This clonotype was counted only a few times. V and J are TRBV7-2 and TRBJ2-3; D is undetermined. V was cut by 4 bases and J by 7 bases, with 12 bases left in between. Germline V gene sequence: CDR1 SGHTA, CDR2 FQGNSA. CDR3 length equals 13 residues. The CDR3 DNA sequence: TGTGCCAGCAGCTATGCCCCTCGGAATACGCAGTATTTT. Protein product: CASSYAPRNTQYF.

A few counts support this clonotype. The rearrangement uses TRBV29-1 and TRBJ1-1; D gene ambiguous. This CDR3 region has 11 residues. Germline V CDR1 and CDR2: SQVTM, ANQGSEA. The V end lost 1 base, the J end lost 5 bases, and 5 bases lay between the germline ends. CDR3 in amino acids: CSVEGGTEAFF. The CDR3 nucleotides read TGCAGCGTTGAAGGGGGTACTGAAGCTTTCTTT.

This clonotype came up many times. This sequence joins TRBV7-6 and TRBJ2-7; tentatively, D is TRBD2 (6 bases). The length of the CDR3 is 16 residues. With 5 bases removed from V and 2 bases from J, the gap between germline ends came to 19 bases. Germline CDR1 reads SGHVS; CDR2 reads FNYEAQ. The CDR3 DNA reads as TGTGCCAGCAGCCCTACCCAGGGACTGAGGACCTACGAGCAGTACTTC. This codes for CASSPTQGLRTYEQYF. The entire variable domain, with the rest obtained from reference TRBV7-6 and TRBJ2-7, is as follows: GAGVSQSPRYKVTKRGQDVALRCDPISGHVSLYWYRQALGQGPEFLTYFNYEAQQDKSGLPNDRFSAERPEGSISTLTIQRTEQRDSAMYRCASSPTQGLRTYEQYFGPGTRLTVT.

The CDR3 reads CASSLTGSPWLVTQYF. Written as DNA, the CDR3 is TGTGCCAGCAGCCTCACCGGGTCCCCTTGGCTGGTGACCCAGTACTTC. The gene calls are TRBV7-8 and TRBJ2-5, with no clear D. This CDR3 is 16 amino acids long. Germline V lookup: CDR1 SGHVS, CDR2 FQNEAQ. Deletions cut 5 bases from V and 7 bases from J, with 23 bases between.

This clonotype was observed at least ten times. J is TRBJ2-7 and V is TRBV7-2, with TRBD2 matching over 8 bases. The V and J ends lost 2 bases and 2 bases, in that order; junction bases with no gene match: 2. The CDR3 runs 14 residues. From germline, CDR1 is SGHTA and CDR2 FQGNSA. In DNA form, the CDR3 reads TGTGCCAGCAGCTTAACGCGGGAGGCCTACGAGCAGTACGTC. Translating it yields CASSLTREAYEQYV.

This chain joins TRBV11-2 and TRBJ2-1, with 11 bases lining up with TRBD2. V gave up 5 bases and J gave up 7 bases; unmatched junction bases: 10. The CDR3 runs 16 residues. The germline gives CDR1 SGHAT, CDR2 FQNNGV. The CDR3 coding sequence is TGTGCCAGCAGCCCAATAGCGGGAGGGCCTGCTAATGAGCAGTTCTTC. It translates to CASSPIAGGPANEQFF.

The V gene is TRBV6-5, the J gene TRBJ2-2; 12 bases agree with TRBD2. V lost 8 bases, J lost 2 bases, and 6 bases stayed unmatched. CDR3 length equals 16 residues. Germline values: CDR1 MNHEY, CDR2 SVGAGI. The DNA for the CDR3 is TGTGCCAGCTATAGACTAGCGGGAGTTAACACCGGGGAGCTGTTTTTT. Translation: CASYRLAGVNTGELFF.

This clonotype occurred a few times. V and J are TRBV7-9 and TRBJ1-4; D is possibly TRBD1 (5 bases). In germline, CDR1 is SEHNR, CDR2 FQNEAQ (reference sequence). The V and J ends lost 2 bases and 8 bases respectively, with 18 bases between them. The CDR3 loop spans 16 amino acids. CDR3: CASSLLGVSSNEKLFF. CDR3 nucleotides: TGTGCCAGCAGCTTACTGGGGGTTTCGTCGAACGAAAAACTGTTTTTT.

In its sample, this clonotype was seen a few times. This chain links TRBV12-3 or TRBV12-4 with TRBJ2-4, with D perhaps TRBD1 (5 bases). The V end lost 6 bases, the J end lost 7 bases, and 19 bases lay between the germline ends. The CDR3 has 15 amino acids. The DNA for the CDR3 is TGTGCCAGCAGGCATGGCAGGGTCATGAAGAACATTCAGTACTTC. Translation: CASRHGRVMKNIQYF.

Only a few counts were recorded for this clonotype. This CDR3 reads CSVDRMTSGNFLETQYF. The CDR3 coding sequence is TGCAGCGTTGATCGCATGACTAGCGGAAATTTCCTAGAGACCCAGTACTTC. V is TRBV29-1 and J is TRBJ2-5; 9 nucleotides match TRBD2. V dropped 3 bases and J dropped 4; count of bases not matched to a gene: 15. Germline V gene lookup returns CDR1 SQVTM and CDR2 ANQGSEA. The length of the CDR3 is 17 residues.

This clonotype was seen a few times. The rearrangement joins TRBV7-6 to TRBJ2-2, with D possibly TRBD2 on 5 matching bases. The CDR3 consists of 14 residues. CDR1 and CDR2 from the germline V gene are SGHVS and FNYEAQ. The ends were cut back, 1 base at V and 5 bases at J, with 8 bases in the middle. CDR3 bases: TGTGCCAGCAGCTTAGACTCGGGGACCGGGGAGCTGTTTTTT. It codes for CASSLDSGTGELFF.

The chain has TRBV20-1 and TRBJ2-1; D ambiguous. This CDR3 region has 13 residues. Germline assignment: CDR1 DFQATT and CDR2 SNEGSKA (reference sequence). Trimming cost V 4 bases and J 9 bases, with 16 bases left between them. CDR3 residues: CSAIQVLTGEQFF. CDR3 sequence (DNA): TGCAGTGCTATTCAGGTTTTAACGGGTGAGCAGTTCTTC.

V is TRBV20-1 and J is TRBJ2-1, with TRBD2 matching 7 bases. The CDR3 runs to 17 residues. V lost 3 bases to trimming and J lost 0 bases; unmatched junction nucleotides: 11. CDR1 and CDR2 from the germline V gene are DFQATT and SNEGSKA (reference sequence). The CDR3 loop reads CSASPGGGSYSYNEQFF. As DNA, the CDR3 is TGCAGTGCTAGCCCTGGGGGGGGGAGCTACTCCTACAATGAGCAGTTCTTC.